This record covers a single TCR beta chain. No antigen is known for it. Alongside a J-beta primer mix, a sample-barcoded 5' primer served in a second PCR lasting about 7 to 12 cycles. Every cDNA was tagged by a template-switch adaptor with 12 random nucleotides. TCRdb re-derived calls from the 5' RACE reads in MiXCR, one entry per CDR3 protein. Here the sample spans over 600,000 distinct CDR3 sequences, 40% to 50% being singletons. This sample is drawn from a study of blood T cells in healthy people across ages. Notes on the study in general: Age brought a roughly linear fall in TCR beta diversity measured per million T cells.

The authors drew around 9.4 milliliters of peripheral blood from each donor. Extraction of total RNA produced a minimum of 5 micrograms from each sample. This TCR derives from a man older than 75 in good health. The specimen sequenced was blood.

CDR3 DNA sequence: TGCGCCAGCAGCTTAGAATCTAGCGGGAGGGCCGGGTATGAGCAGTTCTTC. As protein: CASSLESSGRAGYEQFF. The chain is built from TRBV5-1 and TRBJ2-1, with 12 nucleotides matching TRBD2. The CDR3 has 17 amino acids. Germline V gene data show CDR1 as SGHRS and CDR2 as YFSETQ. V was clipped by 2 bases and J by 8 bases; unmatched bases: 11.